This T cell receptor (beta chain) was found in a study of cytomegalovirus exposure and HLA in healthy donors. About this clone itself: Its antigen remains unknown.

Clones were read by immunoSEQ multiplex PCR, and TCRdb kept only the in-frame ones, dropping some. The data contain approximately 90,000 clones, approximately 93% of them singletons. Study-wide points: According to a subsequent analysis, TCR clusters from the first cohort were inclined to appear together in the 110 or so validation repertoires. The listing of 150 to 200 TCR beta chains classed them as cytomegalovirus-associated.

This TCR was sampled from a woman aged 30 to 39 in good health and CMV-seropositive. Input material: PBMCs.

In nucleotides, the CDR3 is TGTGCCAGCAGAAGACCCGGACAGGGAAGTACTGAAGCTTTCTTT. Translating it yields CASRRPGQGSTEAFF. The genes are TRBV6-5 and TRBJ1-1; 8 bases are shared with TRBD1. Germline loops: CDR1 MNHEY, CDR2 SVGAGI. Unmatched junction bases numbered 11, after V lost 6 bases and J lost 5 bases. There are 15 residues in the CDR3.